This entry lists 14 T cell receptor beta chains sequenced from one sample in a study of Ad26.COV2.S vaccination and SARS-CoV-2 variants. TCRdb's copy holds only in-frame clones and misses some; the assay was immunoSEQ multiplex PCR. The data contain approximately 460,000 clones, 89% of them seen just once; the ten biggest clones take up 1.5% to 2%. The treatment: 19 received Ad26.COV2.S at low or high dose, single or two shots; roughly 5 received placebo; per-sample allocation not given. Samples analyzed were those drawn on day 63 after the first vaccine or placebo injection. Source: peripheral blood, taken in a trial of Ad26.COV2.S vaccine versus placebo. These receptors originate from a person aged 18-60 years who received the Ad26.COV2.S COVID-19 vaccine or a placebo.

The rearrangement uses TRBV28 and TRBJ2-7; the D gene is possibly TRBD1 (7 bases). V was shortened by 8 bases and J by 3 bases, with 17 bases between the two germline ends. CDR1 MDHEN and CDR2 SYDVKM come from the germline V gene. CDR3 length equals 14 residues. CDR3 DNA sequence: TGTGCCAGCCGACGCGGGACAGAAGTCTACGAGCAGTACTTC. It translates to CASRRGTEVYEQYF.

This clone has a single count. V is TRBV6-5 and J is TRBJ1-1; no clear D. The CDR3 consists of 14 residues. Trimming cost V 5 bases and J 6 bases, with 16 bases left between them. The germline V gene has CDR1 MNHEY and CDR2 SVGAGI. The CDR3 loop reads CASSQRYSTPEAFF. CDR3 DNA sequence: TGTGCCAGCAGTCAGCGATACTCCACTCCTGAAGCTTTCTTT.

There are a few counts of this clone. The J gene is TRBJ2-7, the V gene TRBV19; 8 bases map to TRBD2. The trim removed 3 bases at V and 4 bases at J, leaving 8 bases unmatched. Looked up from germline, CDR1 is LNHDA and CDR2 is SQIVND (reference sequence). The CDR3 covers 15 residues. CDR3 nucleotide sequence: TGTGCCAGTAGTATTGGAGCGGGAGTCGGTTACGAGCAGTACTTC. Translation gives CASSIGAGVGYEQYF.

The chain joins TRBV6-5 to TRBJ2-1; no reliable D call. The CDR3 loop spans 16 amino acids. Germline CDR1 MNHEY, CDR2 SVGAGI. The V end was cut by 2 bases, the J end by 1 base, with 12 bases between. CDR3 amino acids: CASSYHRPQSYNEQFF. In DNA form, the CDR3 reads TGTGCCAGCAGTTACCATCGTCCCCAATCCTACAATGAGCAGTTCTTC.

This chain joins TRBV28 and TRBJ2-7, with a weak D call TRBD2 (6 bases). The CDR3 runs to 13 residues. V lost 7 bases, J lost 5 bases, and 15 bases lay in between. From germline, CDR1 is MDHEN and CDR2 SYDVKM. CDR3 nucleotides: TGTGCCAGCACGTCGGGAGCGAGGGACGAGCAGTACTTC. Translated, it gives CASTSGARDEQYF. The variable domain in full, with the rest retrieved from reference TRBV28 and TRBJ2-7, is DVKVTQSSRYLVKRTGEKVFLECVQDMDHENMFWYRQDPGLGLRLIYFSYDVKMKEKGDIPEGYSVSREKKERFSLILESASTNQTSMYLCASTSGARDEQYFGPGTRLTVT.

The V and J genes are TRBV7-2 and TRBJ2-3; 11 nucleotides agree with TRBD2. V gave up 6 bases and J gave up 3 bases; unmatched junction bases: 8. The CDR3 runs 16 residues. Germline lookup yields CDR1 SGHTA and CDR2 FQGNSA. The DNA for the CDR3 is TGTGCCAGCAGTAGGGTAGCGGGGGGGAAAACAGATACGCAGTATTTT. Translated: CASSRVAGGKTDTQYF.

The chain combines TRBV28 with TRBJ2-3, with D unresolved. This CDR3 spans 13 amino acids. From germline, CDR1 is MDHEN and CDR2 SYDVKM. The V end was cut by 6 bases, the J end by 6 bases, with 13 bases between. Written as DNA, the CDR3 is TGTGCCAGCAGCCCCCCCAGACGCGATACGCAGTATTTT. It is translated as CASSPPRRDTQYF.

The chain links TRBV21-1 to TRBJ2-7; TRBD1, as called in the table, went unchecked against the DNA. TRBV21-1 is a listed pseudogene. This CDR3 has 13 residues. The CDR3 loop is CASSKEGQDEQYF. Here the CDR3 DNA reads TGTGCCAGCAGCAAAGAGGGACAGGACGAGCAGTACTTC.

J is TRBJ1-2 and V is TRBV19; D is perhaps TRBD1 (5 bases). The V gene's germline CDR1 is LNHDA and CDR2 SQIVND (reference sequence). The V end lost 4 bases, the J end lost 6 bases, and 18 bases lay between the germline ends. This CDR3 contains 15 residues. The CDR3 reads CASSTFTGAINGYTF. As DNA, the CDR3 is TGTGCCAGTAGTACCTTTACCGGGGCCATCAATGGCTACACCTTC. The full variable domain, its missing parts supplied by reference TRBV19 and TRBJ1-2, is DGGITQSPKYLFRKEGQNVTLSCEQNLNHDAMYWYRQDPGQGLRLIYYSQIVNDFQKGDIAEGYSVSREKKESFPLTVTSAQKNPTAFYLCASSTFTGAINGYTFGSGTRLTVV.

The chain recombines TRBV7-8 with TRBJ2-6; D is ambiguous. CDR1 is SGHVS and CDR2 is FQNEAQ in the germline V gene. V lost 1 base, J lost 4 bases, and 11 bases lay in between. CDR3 length: 16 residues. CDR3 sequence: CASSLVGFGGANVLTF. The CDR3 region has the DNA TGTGCCAGCAGCTTAGTAGGCTTTGGGGGGGCCAACGTCCTGACTTTC.

The gene calls are TRBV25-1 and TRBJ2-2, with no clear D. Germline V CDR1 and CDR2: MGHDK, SYGVNS. Trimming left V 6 bases short and J 4 bases short, with 9 bases between. The CDR3 covers 13 residues. The CDR3 reads CASSVRSTGELFF. The CDR3 DNA reads as TGTGCCAGCAGCGTTCGATCCACCGGGGAGCTGTTTTTT. The variable domain in full, with the rest retrieved from reference TRBV25-1 and TRBJ2-2, is EADIYQTPRYLVIGTGKKITLECSQTMGHDKMYWYQQDPGMELHLIHYSYGVNSTEKGDLSSESTVSRIRTEHFPLTLESARPSHTSQYLCASSVRSTGELFFGEGSRLTVL.

The chain joins TRBV5-1 to TRBJ2-7; weak D call: TRBD1 (5 bases). The germline CDR1 and CDR2 sequences are SGHRS and YFSETQ. Trimming stripped 1 base from V and 2 bases from J, with 13 bases between. This CDR3 has 15 amino acids. This CDR3 is CASSLLRAPTYEQYF. The DNA for the CDR3 is TGCGCCAGCAGCTTGCTCAGGGCCCCTACCTACGAGCAGTACTTC.

The genes are TRBV11-2 and TRBJ2-7; D gene uncertain. V was pared by 5 bases and J by 3 bases, with 8 bases between. This CDR3 is built from 12 residues. Germline assignment: CDR1 SGHAT and CDR2 FQNNGV. In nucleotides, the CDR3 is TGTGCCAGCAGCCGTGGGGACTACGAGCAGTACTTC. Its protein product is CASSRGDYEQYF.

This rearrangement joins TRBV7-3 to TRBJ2-1, with 9 bases identical to TRBD2. From germline, CDR1 is SGHTA and CDR2 FQGTGA. The trim removed 2 bases at V and 2 bases at J, leaving 16 bases unmatched. This CDR3 region has 20 residues. CDR3 in amino acids: CASSLLAVDRAGGPYNEQFF. The CDR3 DNA reads as TGTGCCAGCAGCTTACTTGCGGTCGATAGGGCGGGAGGGCCCTACAATGAGCAGTTCTTC.